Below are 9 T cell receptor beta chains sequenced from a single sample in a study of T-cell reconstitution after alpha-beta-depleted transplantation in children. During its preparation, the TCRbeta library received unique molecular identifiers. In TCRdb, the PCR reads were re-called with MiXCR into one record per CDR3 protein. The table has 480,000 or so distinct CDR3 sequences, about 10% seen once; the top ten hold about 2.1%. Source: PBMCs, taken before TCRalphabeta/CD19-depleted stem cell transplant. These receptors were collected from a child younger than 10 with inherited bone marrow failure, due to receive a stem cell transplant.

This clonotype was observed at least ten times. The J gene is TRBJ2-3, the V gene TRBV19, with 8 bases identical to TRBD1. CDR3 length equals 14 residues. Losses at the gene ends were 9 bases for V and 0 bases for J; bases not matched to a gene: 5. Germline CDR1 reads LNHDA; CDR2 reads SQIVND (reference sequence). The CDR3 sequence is CASPTGGSTDTQYF. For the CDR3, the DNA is TGTGCCAGCCCCACAGGGGGGAGCACAGATACGCAGTATTTT.

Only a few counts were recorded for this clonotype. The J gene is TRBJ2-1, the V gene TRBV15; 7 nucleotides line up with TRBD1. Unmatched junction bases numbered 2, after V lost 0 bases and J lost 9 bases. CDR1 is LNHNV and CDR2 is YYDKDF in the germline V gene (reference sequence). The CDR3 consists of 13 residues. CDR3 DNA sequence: TGTGCCACCAGCAGAGACTCAGGGGGTGAGCAGTTCTTC. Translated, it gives CATSRDSGGEQFF.

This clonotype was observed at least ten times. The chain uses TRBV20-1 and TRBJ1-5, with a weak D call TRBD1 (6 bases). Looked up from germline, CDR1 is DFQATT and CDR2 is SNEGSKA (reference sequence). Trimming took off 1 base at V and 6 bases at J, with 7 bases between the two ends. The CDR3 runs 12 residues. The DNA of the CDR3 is TGCAGTGCTAGAGTGGACAGTCAGCCCCAGCATTTT. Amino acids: CSARVDSQPQHF.

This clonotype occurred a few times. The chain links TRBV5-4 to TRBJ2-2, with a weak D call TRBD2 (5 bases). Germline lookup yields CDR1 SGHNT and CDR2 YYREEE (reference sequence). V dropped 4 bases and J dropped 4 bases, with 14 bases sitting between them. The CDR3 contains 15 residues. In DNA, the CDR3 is TGTGCCAGCAGCCCGGTAGTTAGCGCCACCGGGGAGCTGTTTTTT. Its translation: CASSPVVSATGELFF.

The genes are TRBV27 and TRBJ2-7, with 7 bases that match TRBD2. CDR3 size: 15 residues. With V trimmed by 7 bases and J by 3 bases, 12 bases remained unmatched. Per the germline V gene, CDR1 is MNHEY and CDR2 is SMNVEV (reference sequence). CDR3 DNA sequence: TGTGCCAGCATGGACTCAGCGGGACTCCTCTACGAGCAGTACTTC. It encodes CASMDSAGLLYEQYF.

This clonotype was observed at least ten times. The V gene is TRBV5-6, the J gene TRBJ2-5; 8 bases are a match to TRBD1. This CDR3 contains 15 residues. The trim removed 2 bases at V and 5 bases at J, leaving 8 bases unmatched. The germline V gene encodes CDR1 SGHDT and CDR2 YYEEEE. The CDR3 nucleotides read TGTGCCAGCAGCTTCGTTCAGGGGGCATCGGAGACCCAGTACTTC. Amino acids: CASSFVQGASETQYF.

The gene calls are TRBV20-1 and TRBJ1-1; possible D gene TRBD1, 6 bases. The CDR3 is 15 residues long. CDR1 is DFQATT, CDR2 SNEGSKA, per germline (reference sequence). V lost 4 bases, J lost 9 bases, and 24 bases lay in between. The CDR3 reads CSATKNRVVRTKAFF. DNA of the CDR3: TGCAGTGCTACAAAAAACAGGGTTGTTCGAACTAAAGCTTTCTTT.

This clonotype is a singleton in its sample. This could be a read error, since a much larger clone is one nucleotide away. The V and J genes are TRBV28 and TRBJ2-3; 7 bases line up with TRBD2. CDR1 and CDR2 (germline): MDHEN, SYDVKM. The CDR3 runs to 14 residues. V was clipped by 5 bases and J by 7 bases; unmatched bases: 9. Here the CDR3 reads CASSPDTGGYTQYF. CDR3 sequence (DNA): TGTGCCAGCAGTCCGGACACGGGGGGATATACGCAGTATTTT.

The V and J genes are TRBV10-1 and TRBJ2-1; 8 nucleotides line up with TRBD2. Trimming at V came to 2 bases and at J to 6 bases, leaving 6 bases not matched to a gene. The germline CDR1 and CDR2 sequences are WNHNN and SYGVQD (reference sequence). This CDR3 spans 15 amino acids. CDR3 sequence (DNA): TGCGCCAGCAGTGAGGAGCGGGAGCGGTCCAATGAGCAGTTCTTC. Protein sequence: CASSEERERSNEQFF.